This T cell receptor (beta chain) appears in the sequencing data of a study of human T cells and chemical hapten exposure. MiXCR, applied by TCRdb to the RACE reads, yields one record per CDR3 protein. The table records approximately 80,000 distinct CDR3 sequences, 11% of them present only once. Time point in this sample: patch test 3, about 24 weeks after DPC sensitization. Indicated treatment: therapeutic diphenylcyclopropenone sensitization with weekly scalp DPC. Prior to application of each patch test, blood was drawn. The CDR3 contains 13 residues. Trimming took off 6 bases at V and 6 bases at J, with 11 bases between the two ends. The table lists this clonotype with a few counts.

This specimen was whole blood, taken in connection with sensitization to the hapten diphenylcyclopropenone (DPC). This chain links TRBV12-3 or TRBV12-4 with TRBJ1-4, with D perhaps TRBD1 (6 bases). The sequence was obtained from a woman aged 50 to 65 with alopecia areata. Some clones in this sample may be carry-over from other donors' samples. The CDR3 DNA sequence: TGTGCCAGCAGCCGAGGGGGGTATGAAAAACTGTTTTTT. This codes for CASSRGGYEKLFF.